This entry concerns a single T cell receptor (beta chain). The table came from immunoSEQ multiplex PCR; TCRdb's copy has only in-frame clones and leaves some out. This sample has roughly 100,000 clones, with 91% found just once. The sample is drawn from a study of T cell changes during pregnancy in multiple sclerosis. With 4 bases clipped from V and 6 bases from J, the junction kept 14 bases outside the gene matches. CDR1 is LNHDA and CDR2 is SQIVND in the germline V gene (reference sequence). The CDR3 length is 17 residues. This receptor was identified in a female donor with multiple sclerosis, enrolled in a pregnancy study. The material was peripheral blood, obtained in the second trimester of pregnancy. V is TRBV19 and J is TRBJ2-1, with 8 bases lining up with TRBD2. The CDR3 region has the DNA TGTGCCAGTAGTAGGGGTAGCGGGACCCGGAGGGGCAATGAGCAGTTCTTC. Its translation is CASSRGSGTRRGNEQFF. Variable domain in full (rest from reference TRBV19 and TRBJ2-1): DGGITQSPKYLFRKEGQNVTLSCEQNLNHDAMYWYRQDPGQGLRLIYYSQIVNDFQKGDIAEGYSVSREKKESFPLTVTSAQKNPTAFYLCASSRGSGTRRGNEQFFGPGTRLTVL.